The clone carrying this TCR beta chain was found once. Antigen unknown. The sort gate was single viable CD3+CD4+CD8-CD45RO+ cells for memory CD4+ T cells. Serostatus was set by detecting CMV pp150, pp28, p38, p52 IgG. Sequencing used immunoSEQ multiplex PCR; TCRdb keeps in-frame clones, though not all of them. The table lists 50,000 to 75,000 clones, around 83% of them singletons, with roughly 0.95% in the top ten. The sample belongs to a study of memory CD4+ T cells and cytomegalovirus serostatus. The overall study: This sample comes from healthy Belgian adults, about 10 CMV seropositive, approximately 25 seronegative. Study outcomes and limitations: Suggested: most of the CMV-linked TCR signature lies in CD4+ memory cells.

V gave up 4 bases and J gave up 6 bases; unmatched junction bases: 11. CDR3 size: 15 residues. Germline lookup yields CDR1 SGHRS and CDR2 YFSETQ. Material: memory CD4+ T cells from blood. The chain uses TRBV5-1 and TRBJ1-1, with TRBD1 matching 8 bases. The receptor was derived from an adult in good health and CMV-seronegative. The CDR3, as DNA: TGCGCCAGCAGCGGCGGACAGGGAGGTTTCGCTGAAGCTTTCTTT. It yields the protein CASSGGQGGFAEAFF.